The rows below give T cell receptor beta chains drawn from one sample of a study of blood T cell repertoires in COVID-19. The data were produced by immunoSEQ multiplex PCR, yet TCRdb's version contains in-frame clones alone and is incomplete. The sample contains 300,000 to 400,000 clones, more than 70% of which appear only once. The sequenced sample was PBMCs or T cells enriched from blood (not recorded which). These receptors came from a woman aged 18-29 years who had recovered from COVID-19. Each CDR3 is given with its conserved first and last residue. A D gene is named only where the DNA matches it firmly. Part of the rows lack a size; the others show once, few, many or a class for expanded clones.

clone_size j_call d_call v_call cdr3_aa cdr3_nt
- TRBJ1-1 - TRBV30 CAWKVGSMNTEAFF TGTGCCTGGAAGGTCGGGAGCATGAACACTGAAGCTTTCTTT
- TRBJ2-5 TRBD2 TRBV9 CASSLPSGLAEETQYF TGTGCCAGCAGCCTACCATCGGGACTAGCGGAAGAGACCCAGTACTTC
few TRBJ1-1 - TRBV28 CASRLGVGGTEAFF TGTGCCAGCAGGCTTGGGGTGGGGGGCACTGAAGCTTTCTTT
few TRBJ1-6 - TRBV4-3 CASSQDGISPLHF TGCGCCAGCAGCCAAGACGGGATTTCACCCCTCCACTTT
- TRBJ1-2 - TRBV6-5 CASSYSTQGYGYTF TGTGCCAGCAGTTACTCTACACAGGGCTATGGCTACACCTTC
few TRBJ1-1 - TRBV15 CATSRERDTEAFF TGTGCCACCAGCAGAGAACGGGACACTGAAGCTTTCTTT
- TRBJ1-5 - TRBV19 CASSEARGQPQHF TGTGCCAGTAGCGAAGCCCGTGGTCAGCCCCAGCATTTT
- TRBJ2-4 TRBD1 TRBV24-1 CATSEGQGRFQYF TGTGCCACCAGCGAGGGACAGGGACGCTTTCAGTACTTC
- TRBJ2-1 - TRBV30 CAWGGRNEQFF TGTGCCTGGGGGGGGAGGAATGAGCAGTTCTTC
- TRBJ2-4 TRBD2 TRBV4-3 CASSPGTRGGNIQYF TGCGCCAGCAGCCCCGGGACTAGGGGGGGAAACATTCAGTACTTC
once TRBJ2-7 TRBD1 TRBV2 CASSTRDSLSYEQYF TGTGCCAGCAGTACTCGGGACAGCCTATCCTACGAGCAGTACTTC
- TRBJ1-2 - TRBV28 CASSLGRNYGYTF TGTGCCAGCAGTTTAGGCAGGAATTATGGCTACACCTTC
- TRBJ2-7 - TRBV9 CASSPRVGSSYEQYF TGTGCCAGCAGTCCTCGGGTGGGGAGCTCCTACGAGCAGTACTTC
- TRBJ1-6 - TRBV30 CAWSDPQGSPLHF TGTGCCTGGAGTGACCCACAGGGTTCACCCCTCCACTTT
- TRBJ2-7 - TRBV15 CATSREETGNEQYF TGTGCCACCAGCAGAGAGGAAACCGGGAACGAGCAGTACTTC
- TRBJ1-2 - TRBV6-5 CASGGRGYGYTF TGTGCCAGCGGGGGGAGGGGGTATGGCTACACCTTC
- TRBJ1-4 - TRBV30 CAWGPGVNEKLFF TGTGCCTGGGGGCCGGGGGTGAATGAAAAACTGTTTTTT
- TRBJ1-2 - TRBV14 CASSQEDLLLGDGYTF TGTGCCAGCAGCCAAGAGGACCTACTCTTAGGGGATGGCTACACCTTC
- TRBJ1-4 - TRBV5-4 CASSLGGGDNEKLFF TGTGCCAGCAGCTTGGGAGGGGGAGATAATGAAAAACTGTTTTTT
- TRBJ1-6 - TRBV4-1 CASSQEGLGNSPLHF TGCGCCAGCAGCCAAGAGGGGCTAGGGAATTCACCCCTCCACTTT
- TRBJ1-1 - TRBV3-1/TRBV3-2 CASSPTVRNTEAFF TGTGCCAGCAGCCCGACAGTCAGGAACACTGAAGCTTTCTTT
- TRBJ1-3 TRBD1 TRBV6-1 CASSEVGQGSGNTIYF TGTGCCAGCAGTGAAGTGGGACAGGGCTCTGGAAACACCATATATTTT
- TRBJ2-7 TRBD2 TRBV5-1 CASSLAGESYEQYF TGCGCCAGCAGCCTAGCGGGGGAGTCCTACGAGCAGTACTTC
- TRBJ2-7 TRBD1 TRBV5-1 CASSITGQAYEQYF TGCGCCAGCAGCATAACGGGACAGGCCTACGAGCAGTACTTC
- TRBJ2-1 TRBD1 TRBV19 CASSIVPGQRYNEQFF TGTGCCAGTAGTATAGTCCCGGGACAGAGATACAATGAGCAGTTCTTC
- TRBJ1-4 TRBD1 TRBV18 CASSPEWTGRKVNEKLFF TGTGCCAGCTCACCAGAATGGACAGGACGCAAGGTTAATGAAAAACTGTTTTTT
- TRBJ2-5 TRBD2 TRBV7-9 CASSVTSGGLETQYF TGTGCCAGCAGCGTGACTAGCGGGGGGTTAGAGACCCAGTACTTC
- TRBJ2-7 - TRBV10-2 CASSVIVNEQYF TGCGCCAGCAGTGTTATAGTCAACGAGCAGTACTTC
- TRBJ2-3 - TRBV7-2 CASSLWVGGSDTQYF TGTGCCAGCAGCTTATGGGTGGGGGGTTCAGATACGCAGTATTTT
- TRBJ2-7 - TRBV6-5 CASSIKGLKGYEQYF TGTGCCAGCAGCATAAAGGGACTGAAAGGCTACGAGCAGTACTTC
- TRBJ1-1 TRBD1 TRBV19 CASSIEGTGRYEAFF TGTGCCAGTAGTATAGAAGGGACAGGGAGGTATGAAGCTTTCTTT
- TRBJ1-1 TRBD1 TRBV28 CASSLGQAAEAFF TGTGCCAGCAGTTTAGGACAGGCAGCTGAAGCTTTCTTT
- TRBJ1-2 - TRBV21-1 CASTEPDRLFVYGYTF TGTGCCAGCACCGAACCCGACAGGTTATTCGTCTATGGCTACACCTTC
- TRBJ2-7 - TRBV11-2 CASSFYGRGSYEQYF TGTGCCAGCAGCTTTTACGGCAGGGGCTCCTACGAGCAGTACTTC
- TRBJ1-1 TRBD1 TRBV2 CASRDGQGNTEAFF TGTGCCAGCAGAGACGGACAGGGGAACACTGAAGCTTTCTTT
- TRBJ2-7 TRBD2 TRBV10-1 CASSALAGRRSYEQYF TGCGCCAGCAGTGCGCTAGCGGGGCGGAGGTCCTACGAGCAGTACTTC
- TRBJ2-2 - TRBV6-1 CASGQGITGELFF TGTGCCAGCGGGCAGGGGATCACCGGGGAGCTGTTTTTT
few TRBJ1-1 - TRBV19 CASSSFNRVSEAFF TGTGCCAGTAGTTCCTTCAACAGGGTATCTGAAGCTTTCTTT
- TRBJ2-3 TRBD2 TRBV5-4 CASSPGAGRTDTQYF TGTGCCAGCAGCCCGGGAGCGGGGAGAACAGATACGCAGTATTTT
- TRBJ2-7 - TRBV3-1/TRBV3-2 CASSQVGGAPEQYF TGTGCCAGCAGCCAAGTGGGGGGGGCGCCCGAGCAGTACTTC
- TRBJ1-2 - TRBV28 CASSLTVPYGYTF TGTGCCAGCAGCTTGACAGTCCCCTATGGCTACACCTTC
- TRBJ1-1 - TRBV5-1 CASSLIPPTETWDTEAFF TGCGCCAGCAGCCTAATACCCCCGACAGAAACCTGGGACACTGAAGCTTTCTTT